A selection of T cell receptor beta chains follows, all from one sample in a study of blood T cell repertoires in COVID-19. Assay: immunoSEQ multiplex PCR; the TCRdb copy retains only in-frame clones and omits some. The table lists approximately 440,000 clones, 80% to 95% of them singletons. Sequences were obtained from PBMCs or T cells enriched from blood (not recorded which). The source is a man in his late teens or twenties who had recovered from COVID-19. Both conserved end residues are part of each CDR3. A D gene is named only where the DNA matches it firmly. Size values are once, few and many counts, or a class for expanded clones, and some rows have none.

size: NA
V: TRBV30
J: TRBJ1-3
D: NA
DNA: TGTGCCTGGGGCCGGGACTCTGGAAACACCATATATTTT
CDR3: CAWGRDSGNTIYF

size: NA
V: TRBV19
J: TRBJ1-2
D: NA
DNA: TGTGCCAGTAGTATCACCTTCGGTGGCTACACCTTC
CDR3: CASSITFGGYTF

size: NA
V: TRBV5-1
J: TRBJ1-1
D: NA
DNA: TGCGCCAGCAGCTTGGAACCTACAGGGAACACTGAAGCTTTCTTT
CDR3: CASSLEPTGNTEAFF

size: NA
V: TRBV9
J: TRBJ1-3
D: TRBD1
DNA: TGTGCCAGCAGCCCGGACAGGGGTGCAGGAAACACCATATATTTT
CDR3: CASSPDRGAGNTIYF

size: once
V: TRBV5-6
J: TRBJ1-2
D: NA
DNA: TGTGCCAGCAGCTTGGTAGGGGTAGCAGTGGATGGCTACACCTTC
CDR3: CASSLVGVAVDGYTF

size: NA
V: TRBV7-8
J: TRBJ1-1
D: NA
DNA: TGTGCCAGCAGACCAAGGATGGGGGGGCGCGGGGTTGGTGAAGCTTTCTTT
CDR3: CASRPRMGGRGVGEAFF

size: few
V: TRBV7-2
J: TRBJ2-1
D: NA
DNA: TGTGCCAGCAGCTTAGTCGGTTATGGCGGAGGGGCCTACAATGAGCAGTTCTTC
CDR3: CASSLVGYGGGAYNEQFF

size: NA
V: TRBV7-2
J: TRBJ2-1
D: TRBD2
DNA: TGTGCCAGCAGCTCCCTAGGGACTAGCAATGTGGAAGATGAGCAGTTCTTC
CDR3: CASSSLGTSNVEDEQFF

size: NA
V: TRBV1
J: TRBJ2-7
D: NA
DNA: TGCACCAGCAGCCCCGGACTAGACCGCCGCCCCTACGAGCAGTACTTC
CDR3: CTSSPGLDRRPYEQYF

size: NA
V: TRBV7-9
J: TRBJ2-6
D: NA
DNA: TGTGCCAGCAGCCACGGTCTCTCCGGGGCCAACGTCCTGACTTTC
CDR3: CASSHGLSGANVLTF

size: NA
V: TRBV19
J: TRBJ1-2
D: NA
DNA: TGTGCCAGTAGTACCCGGGACAAGTCTTATGGCTACACCTTC
CDR3: CASSTRDKSYGYTF

size: few
V: TRBV6-5
J: TRBJ1-5
D: NA
DNA: TGTGCCAGCTTAAGGGGCGGGAGTAGCAATCAGCCCCAGCATTTT
CDR3: CASLRGGSSNQPQHF

size: NA
V: TRBV27
J: TRBJ2-1
D: TRBD2
DNA: TGTGCCAGCAGTTGGTCTTCCGGGAGGGGCAATGAGCAGTTCTTC
CDR3: CASSWSSGRGNEQFF

size: NA
V: TRBV2
J: TRBJ1-5
D: NA
DNA: TGTGCCAGCACTGCAGAATCCAATCAGCCCCAGCATTTT
CDR3: CASTAESNQPQHF

size: NA
V: TRBV12-3/TRBV12-4
J: TRBJ1-2
D: TRBD1
DNA: TGTGCCAGCAGTTTAGCACAGGGGGCGGGCTACACCTTC
CDR3: CASSLAQGAGYTF

size: NA
V: TRBV5-1
J: TRBJ2-2
D: TRBD1
DNA: TGCGCCAGCAGTTCCGGGACAGGGTTCACCGGGGAGCTGTTTTTT
CDR3: CASSSGTGFTGELFF

size: NA
V: TRBV3-1/TRBV3-2
J: TRBJ2-5
D: NA
DNA: TGTGCCAGCAGCCAACGGGACTCTCAAGAGACCCAGTACTTC
CDR3: CASSQRDSQETQYF

size: NA
V: TRBV5-6
J: TRBJ1-4
D: NA
DNA: TGTGCCAGCAGCTTATGGGGAGGCTCTAATGAAAAACTGTTTTTT
CDR3: CASSLWGGSNEKLFF

size: NA
V: TRBV7-2
J: TRBJ2-1
D: TRBD2
DNA: TGTGCCAGCAGCTTAGAGGGACTAGCGACGAGGCTTGGCTACAATGAGCAGTTCTTC
CDR3: CASSLEGLATRLGYNEQFF

size: NA
V: TRBV5-3
J: TRBJ1-3
D: NA
DNA: TGTGCCAGAAGCTTTTTCCAGAACTCTGGAAACACCATATATTTT
CDR3: CARSFFQNSGNTIYF

size: NA
V: TRBV30
J: TRBJ1-4
D: NA
DNA: TGTGCCTGGAGTGTTCGGGGGAATGAAAAACTGTTTTTT
CDR3: CAWSVRGNEKLFF

size: NA
V: TRBV7-8
J: TRBJ1-1
D: NA
DNA: TGTGCCAGCAGCTTGGAGCCCCCTCTCGAGGCTTTCTTT
CDR3: CASSLEPPLEAFF

size: NA
V: TRBV13
J: TRBJ1-2
D: TRBD1
DNA: TGTGCCAGCAGTTCGGACAGGGCCGGTTATGGCTACACCTTC
CDR3: CASSSDRAGYGYTF

size: NA
V: TRBV27
J: TRBJ2-1
D: NA
DNA: TGTGCCAGCAACACAAACGTCGGACTCTACAATGAGCAGTTCTTC
CDR3: CASNTNVGLYNEQFF

size: NA
V: TRBV19
J: TRBJ1-5
D: NA
DNA: TGTGCCAGTAGAAAACGGGCCGCGACAGATCAGCCCCAGCATTTT
CDR3: CASRKRAATDQPQHF

size: NA
V: TRBV5-1
J: TRBJ1-1
D: TRBD1
DNA: TGCGCCAGCAGCTTGGAGACAGGGAGGAACACTGAAGCTTTCTTT
CDR3: CASSLETGRNTEAFF

size: NA
V: TRBV3-1/TRBV3-2
J: TRBJ1-2
D: NA
DNA: TGTGCCAGCAGCCAATCCGGGGGGAGCTATGGCTACACCTTC
CDR3: CASSQSGGSYGYTF

size: NA
V: TRBV6-5
J: TRBJ2-5
D: TRBD2
DNA: TGTGCCAGCAGTTCAGCGGGAGCCCCGAAGACCCAGTACTTC
CDR3: CASSSAGAPKTQYF

size: NA
V: TRBV21-1
J: TRBJ2-7
D: NA
DNA: TGTGCCAGCAGTTCGGACGAGGGACAAGCAGGGTACGAGCAGTACTTC
CDR3: CASSSDEGQAGYEQYF

size: NA
V: TRBV4-1
J: TRBJ1-2
D: NA
DNA: TGCGCCAGCAGCCAAGTTCCTCCGGGTCGCTATGGCTACACCTTC
CDR3: CASSQVPPGRYGYTF

size: NA
V: TRBV19
J: TRBJ1-2
D: TRBD1
DNA: TGTGCCAGTAGTAACCGGGACAGGGGAGGCTATGGCTACACCTTC
CDR3: CASSNRDRGGYGYTF

size: NA
V: TRBV27
J: TRBJ2-7
D: TRBD2
DNA: TGTGCCAGCCGGCATTCAGCGGGGAGTATCTACGAGCAGTACTTC
CDR3: CASRHSAGSIYEQYF

size: NA
V: TRBV24-1
J: TRBJ1-6
D: NA
DNA: TGTGCCACCAGTGACCTCAGCGGCACAGCCCTCCACTTT
CDR3: CATSDLSGTALHF

size: NA
V: TRBV19
J: TRBJ2-2
D: TRBD2
DNA: TGTGCCAGTAGTTCTAGGACTAGCGGGAGGGGCGGGGAGCTGTTTTTT
CDR3: CASSSRTSGRGGELFF

size: NA
V: TRBV7-9
J: TRBJ1-4
D: NA
DNA: TGTGCCAGCAGCTTCCGCGCGGGGGCAACTAATGAAAAACTGTTTTTT
CDR3: CASSFRAGATNEKLFF

size: once
V: TRBV4-1
J: TRBJ2-7
D: NA
DNA: TGCGCCAGCAGCTACCCCGCCGATGGGGCGAATATCTACGAGCAGTACTTC
CDR3: CASSYPADGANIYEQYF

size: NA
V: TRBV7-9
J: TRBJ1-1
D: TRBD1
DNA: TGTGCCAGCAGCCGTACACAGGGGGCTAACACTGAAGCTTTCTTT
CDR3: CASSRTQGANTEAFF